This entry features one TCR beta chain sequence. The data were obtained in a study of blood T cell repertoires in COVID-19. Overall study context: Samples came from the United States, Italy and Spain, spanning acute and convalescent COVID-19. In each case, the material was cDNA or gDNA derived from T cells, B-cell-depleted T cells, or PBMCs.

The CDR3 consists of 15 residues. V was cut by 5 bases and J by 6 bases, with 19 bases left in between. Germline CDR1 MGHRA, CDR2 YSYEKL. In the authors' methods: Cell counts per sample came from amplifying reference gene primers. This table comes from immunoSEQ multiplex PCR, and its TCRdb copy is limited to in-frame clones, with some not included. The D gene and trimming were derived from the DNA, and the V and J assignments and clone size from that table. Among some 260,000 clones, 88% were seen once, and the ten largest hold 0.75% to 1%. The origin of this receptor is a woman aged 40 to 50 who had recovered from COVID-19. This chain connects TRBV4-1 to TRBJ1-2, with a tentative D call TRBD1 (6 bases). Sequenced sample: peripheral blood. CDR3 sequence reads: CASSAGYQKGDGYTF. The CDR3 region has the DNA TGCGCCAGCAGCGCCGGATACCAGAAGGGGGATGGCTACACCTTC.